These 20 T cell receptor beta chains originate from one sample sequenced in a study of blood T cells in healthy people across ages. A second PCR of about 7 to 11 cycles used a sample-barcoded 5' primer and a J-beta primer mix. MiXCR, applied by TCRdb to the 5' RACE reads, yields one record per CDR3 protein. Counted here are around 800,000 distinct CDR3 sequences, roughly 24% occurring once; the ten biggest clones make up less than 3.5%. These data are also associated with another study on T cells of mothers and their children.

Sequencing input: blood. All receptors come from a boy aged 5-17 years in good health.

This clonotype was detected a few times. V is TRBV5-3 and J is TRBJ2-3; D call uncertain. Being an ORF, TRBV5-3 has a function that is uncertain. V lost 2 bases, J lost 2 bases, and 15 bases lay in between. The CDR3 spans 16 residues. Here the CDR3 reads CARSLKGFRITDTQYF. The CDR3 DNA follows: TGTGCCAGAAGCTTAAAAGGATTCCGAATCACAGATACGCAGTATTTT.

This sequence joins TRBV7-6 and TRBJ2-1, with D perhaps TRBD2 (5 bases). This CDR3 has 13 amino acids. Looked up from germline, CDR1 is SGHVS and CDR2 is FNYEAQ. V was clipped by 5 bases and J by 5 bases, with 10 bases between them. CDR3 sequence: CASSPGLNNEQFF. As DNA, the CDR3 is TGTGCCAGCAGCCCAGGACTCAACAATGAGCAGTTCTTC.

There are a few counts of this clonotype. V and J are TRBV12-5 and TRBJ1-4, with D unresolved. V was cut by 7 bases and J by 3 bases, with 12 bases left in between. CDR1 and CDR2 (germline): LGHNT, FRNRAP. The CDR3 covers 14 residues. CDR3 coding DNA: TGTGCTAGTGCCTTGCACAGAGCTAATGAAAAACTGTTTTTT. It codes for CASALHRANEKLFF.

The chain links TRBV5-1 to TRBJ1-2; D remains ambiguous. V shed 4 bases and J shed 4 bases, with 17 bases lying between them. This CDR3 has 15 amino acids. CDR1 SGHRS and CDR2 YFSETQ come from the germline V gene. DNA of the CDR3: TGCGCCAGCAGCCCCCGCGGCCATTCCTTCTATGGCTACACCTTC. Residues: CASSPRGHSFYGYTF.

The gene calls are TRBV2 and TRBJ1-5, with D possibly being TRBD1 (5 bases). Germline loops: CDR1 SNHLY, CDR2 FYNNEI. Trimming took 3 bases from V and 4 from J, leaving 10 bases between them. CDR3 length: 14 amino acids. The CDR3 loop is CASSDETANQPQHF. CDR3 DNA sequence: TGTGCCAGCAGTGACGAGACAGCTAATCAGCCCCAGCATTTT.

This clonotype was found a few times. This sequence joins TRBV29-1 and TRBJ2-5; D is possibly TRBD2 (7 bases). The closer fit of TRBJ2-1 to the DNA end suggests the J call may be wrong. The CDR3 has 14 amino acids. The germline V gene encodes CDR1 SQVTM and CDR2 ANQGSEA. The CDR3 DNA follows: TGCAGCGGCAAGTGGGCGGGGGCCCCCAATGAGCAGTTCTTC. This codes for CSGKWAGAPNEQFF.

This clonotype was recorded at least ten times. The V and J genes are TRBV5-1 and TRBJ2-5, with D tentatively TRBD2 (5 bases). Germline CDR1 reads SGHRS; CDR2 reads YFSETQ. The CDR3 runs to 13 residues. V gave up 3 bases and J gave up 4 bases, with 10 bases separating them. For the CDR3, the DNA is TGCGCCAGCAGCTCCACGGGGATAGAGACCCAGTACTTC. Protein product: CASSSTGIETQYF.

This clonotype was counted between two and nine times. The chain is built from TRBV28 and TRBJ2-5, with 9 bases matching TRBD2. The J call may be incorrect, as the DNA end agrees better with TRBJ2-1. CDR1 and CDR2 (germline): MDHEN, SYDVKM. The CDR3 sequence is 15 residues long. CDR3 in amino acids: CASRGSGGLYNEQFF. The CDR3 coding sequence is TGTGCCAGCAGGGGTAGCGGGGGATTGTACAATGAGCAGTTCTTC.

The V call is TRBV21-1, the J call TRBJ1-5; whether TRBD1, the table's D call, matches the DNA was not checked. TRBV21-1 represents a pseudogene. The CDR3 is made up of 14 amino acids. CDR3 residues: CASTPGYGNQPQHF. The CDR3 DNA sequence: TGTGCCAGCACCCCAGGGTATGGCAATCAGCCCCAGCATTTT.

In this sample, this clonotype turned up once. At one end, the junction sequence differs from germline, possibly due to a read error. The chain carries TRBV2 and TRBJ1-1; D may be TRBD1 (6 bases). From germline, CDR1 is SNHLY and CDR2 FYNNEI. The length of the CDR3 is 16 residues. The CDR3, as DNA: TGTGCCAGCACTGAAGCGTGGGGGCGGGGGAACACTGAAGCTTTCTTT. Its protein is CASTEAWGRGNTEAFF.

This chain joins TRBV15 and TRBJ2-7; 7 bases line up with TRBD2. The CDR3 spans 14 residues. Germline V gives CDR1 LNHNV, CDR2 YYDKDF (reference sequence). The CDR3 spells CAASKASGPYEQYV. The CDR3 DNA sequence: TGTGCCGCCAGCAAAGCTAGCGGACCCTACGAGCAGTACGTC.

This clonotype was seen a few times. The rearrangement uses TRBV4-1 and TRBJ2-6, with a tentative D call TRBD2 (5 bases). Germline V gene data show CDR1 as MGHRA and CDR2 as YSYEKL. The CDR3 has 14 residues. Trimming stripped 3 bases from V and 13 bases from J, with 16 bases between. The DNA for the CDR3 is TGCGCCAGCAGCCACCTACAGCGGAGCCAGGTCCTGACTTTC. Protein: CASSHLQRSQVLTF.

The chain's CDR3 is CASSRMGPNTEAFF. The CDR3 bases are TGTGCCAGCAGCAGAATGGGCCCGAACACTGAAGCTTTCTTT. The rearrangement links TRBV2 to TRBJ1-1; D is ambiguous. The ends were cut back, 6 bases at V and 1 base at J, with 12 bases in the middle. Germline V CDR1 and CDR2: SNHLY, FYNNEI. The CDR3 is 14 amino acids.

This clonotype was seen more than once but under ten times. The chain combines TRBV4-1 with TRBJ2-4, with 8 bases lining up with TRBD1. After removal of 3 bases from V and 6 bases from J, the junction contained 7 bases not matched to a gene. This CDR3 comprises 15 residues. The germline CDR1 and CDR2 sequences are MGHRA and YSYEKL. The CDR3 DNA reads as TGCGCCAGCAGCCAGTACCCAGGGGGCGCAAACATTCAGTACTTC. It translates to CASSQYPGGANIQYF.

V gene TRBV29-1 combines with J gene TRBJ2-5; D is undetermined. The CDR3 consists of 12 residues. Per the germline V gene, CDR1 is SQVTM and CDR2 is ANQGSEA. V lost 3 bases to trimming and J lost 6 bases, with 11 bases between them. For the CDR3, the DNA is TGCAGCGTTGATGCAGGTGAAAAGACCCAGTACTTC. This encodes CSVDAGEKTQYF.

This chain connects TRBV7-3 to TRBJ2-2; D is undetermined. The CDR3 has 14 residues. The V gene lost 4 bases and the J gene lost 6 bases, with 12 bases spanning the gap. Per the germline V gene, CDR1 is SGHTA and CDR2 is FQGTGA. CDR3 DNA: TGTGCCAGCAGCTCAGGAGTTTGGGCCGGGGAGCTGTTTTTT. The encoded protein is CASSSGVWAGELFF.

This clonotype was counted ten times or more. CDR3 sequence (DNA): TGTGCCAGCAGTGAAGAGGCGGGGGGGACCACCGGGGAGCTGTTTTTT. Translated, it gives CASSEEAGGTTGELFF. This chain uses TRBV2 with TRBJ2-2; 9 bases map to TRBD2. The junction had 4 bases not matched to a gene; V was cut back by 1 base and J by 4 bases. Germline V gene data show CDR1 as SNHLY and CDR2 as FYNNEI. CDR3 length: 16 residues.

The V gene is TRBV28, the J gene TRBJ1-5; D is perhaps TRBD1 (6 bases). Germline V lookup: CDR1 MDHEN, CDR2 SYDVKM. The CDR3 runs to 16 residues. V lost 0 bases to trimming and J lost 5 bases, with 14 bases between them. The CDR3 coding sequence is TGTGCCAGCAGTTTATGGGGGGGCGGGGAACATCAGCCCCAGCATTTT. It translates to CASSLWGGGEHQPQHF.

In this sample, this clonotype turned up a few times. Germline and junction disagree at one end, which may indicate a read error. The CDR3 spells CASSPGAGRVPTEFF. The DNA of the CDR3 is TGCGCCAGCAGCCCTGGGGCAGGAAGGGTCCCAACCGAGTTCTTC. V is TRBV5-1 and J is TRBJ2-5, with D possibly TRBD1 on 5 matching bases. The CDR3 extends over 15 amino acids. The germline gives CDR1 SGHRS, CDR2 YFSETQ.

In this sample, this clonotype turned up many times. V is TRBV29-1 and J is TRBJ1-1; perhaps TRBD1 as D (6 bases). Trimming removed 1 base from V and 1 base from J, with 13 bases in between. The CDR3 totals 15 residues. In germline, CDR1 is SQVTM, CDR2 ANQGSEA. CDR3 bases: TGCAGCGTTGAAGGCATGACAGGAGCGAACACTGAAGCTTTCTTT. Its protein product is CSVEGMTGANTEAFF. Drawing the rest from reference TRBV29-1 and TRBJ1-1, the complete variable domain is SAVISQKPSRDICQRGTSLTIQCQVDSQVTMMFWYRQQPGQSLTLIATANQGSEATYESGFVIDKFPISRPNLTFSTLTVSNMSPEDSSIYLCSVEGMTGANTEAFFGQGTRLTVV.